This T cell receptor (beta chain) was sequenced during a study of sequential checkpoint blockade in melanoma (dated by TCRdb to about 2019). About the investigation overall: Patients were assigned by 1:1 randomization to either first-line nivolumab followed by ipilimumab (arm A) or ipilimumab followed by nivolumab (arm B). Matched tumor biopsies were taken from about two dozen patients before treatment and at week 13, after single-agent nivolumab (arm A) or ipilimumab (arm B). The same lesion was the source of around 80% of the matched pre- and post-treatment tumor biopsy pairs. DNA from about 99 pretreatment melanoma tumor samples was subjected to TCRbeta immunosequencing. Maintenance nivolumab came after both trial sequences. Results the study describes overall, beyond this receptor: Tumor T-cell fraction and clonality were correlated with PD-L1 staining and CD8+ T-cell counts, but not with mutational load. Patients with increases in tumor T-cell fraction and clonality by week 13 were approximately 30 times more likely to achieve clinical benefit. Among patients in the nivolumab-first arm (arm A), tumor TIL clonality before treatment was associated with response (P = .04). The model for predicting response that combines TCR metrics with mutation burden needs to be validated in larger, independent patient cohorts. Small sample sizes and reduced statistical power limited the within-arm analyses of tumor T-cell fraction.

Cut back by 1 base and 2 bases, the V and J ends lie 7 bases apart. According to the germline V gene, CDR1 reads SGHDN and CDR2 reads FVKESK. Inclusive of the bounding cysteine and phenylalanine, the CDR3 is 14 residues long. The entry retains the CDR3 DNA only, 42 bases that are in frame from base 1. The treatment or condition label corresponds to: randomized to nivolumab then ipilimumab (arm A) or the reverse (arm B). None of the trial patients had been given prior DNA-damaging chemotherapy. The samples were obtained from melanoma patients enrolled in CheckMate 064, an open-label, randomized phase II trial testing sequential checkpoint blockade. Genomic DNA from formalin-fixed paraffin-embedded (FFPE) tissue samples was used for tumor TCR sequencing. Points on this clone: The antigen it recognizes is unknown. The record has no base qualities; no much larger clone is one base away.

TCRbeta CDR3 regions were immunosequenced from genomic DNA with the immunoSEQ Assay. Before high-throughput sequencing, the genomic DNA was amplified using bias-controlled multiplex PCR. In the original analysis: To quantify the absolute abundance of each unique TCRbeta CDR3 region, the sequences were collapsed and filtered. Clonality, defined as 1 minus Pielou's evenness, was calculated using productive rearrangements only. Tumor T-cell fraction was calculated by normalizing TCRbeta template counts to usable DNA, which was estimated from several housekeeping genes. A previously published method was used to identify clones with significantly greater frequencies in on-treatment samples than in baseline samples. TCRdb obtained this table from immuneACCESS and retained in-frame rearrangements with V and J assigned. These tables miss some clones; where compared with another copy, unresolved V genes account for less than half of the shortfall, and the remainder is unexplained. That table supplies the V and J calls and clone size; D and trimming were determined from the DNA. This sample gives several thousand clones in total; 25% to 30% of them show up just once. Together, the top ten hold around 9.8% of the sample.

This TCR came from a human donor with melanoma. The source material was tumor tissue (inferred from file names), sampled from a patient given nivolumab and ipilimumab in sequence. This chain is built from TRBV14 and TRBJ2-3, with TRBD2 as a weak D call on 6 bases. Read as DNA, the sequence is TGTGCCAGCAGCCAAGGGACTATCACAGATACGCAGTATTTT. Its protein reads: CASSQGTITDTQYF. Beyond the CDR3, the reference TRBV14 and TRBJ2-3 genes provide the residues; the full variable domain reads: EAGVTQFPSHSVIEKGQTVTLRCDPISGHDNLYWYRRVMGKEIKFLLHFVKESKQDESGMPNNRFLAERTGGTYSTLKVQPAELEDSGVYFCASSQGTITDTQYFGPGTRLTVL.